This T cell receptor beta chain emerged from a study of cytomegalovirus exposure and HLA in healthy donors. General study findings and limits: Only CMV serostatus was available as immune exposure information.

In the PCR, 60 Vbeta and 13 Jbeta primers were used. Profiled with immunoSEQ multiplex PCR; TCRdb holds only in-frame clones, not every one. The table has 120,000 or so clones, roughly 83% seen once. A word on this clone: Antigen specificity is unknown.

Unrecorded immune exposures were likely, despite nominal health at sampling. The specimen was PBMCs. This clonotype was sampled from a man aged 18 to 35 in good health and CMV-seropositive.

The CDR3 sequence is CASSLLGATEAFF. As DNA, the CDR3 is TGTGCCAGCAGTTTATTAGGGGCCACTGAAGCTTTCTTT. The chain combines TRBV28 with TRBJ1-1; weak D call: TRBD1 (5 bases). The CDR3 is made up of 13 amino acids. Between the trimmed V and J ends, which lost 1 base and 4 bases, there was a span of 7 bases. In germline, CDR1 is MDHEN, CDR2 SYDVKM.